The text below deals with one T cell receptor beta chain. The target antigen is unknown. How the authors handled the data: Clinicopathological groups differed in CDR3, with these differences serving to build a distant-metastasis classifier for papillary thyroid cancer. TCRdb re-called the PCR reads through MiXCR. These V and J calls derive from TCRdb rather than the authors' analysis. Of 9,100 or so clones in the sample, around 40% were seen once. Before thyroid surgery, none of the patients had received any treatment. These data originate in a study of metastatic and nonmetastatic thyroid tumors. The overall study: Patients with malignant and benign thyroid disease provided blood and tumor or nodule tissue, whose repertoires were compared. General observations from the study: A significant increase in TCR beta diversity was reportedly seen in malignant thyroid tumors relative to benign nodules, in blood and tumor.

The CDR3 covers 15 residues. Germline V gives CDR1 SGHAT, CDR2 FQNNGV. V shed 6 bases, J shed 1 base, and the junction held 4 bases outside the gene matches. The source material was tumor tissue. The receptor was isolated from a male donor with papillary thyroid cancer or a benign thyroid nodule (not recorded which). Some clones in this sample may be carry-over from other donors' samples. V and J are TRBV11-2 and TRBJ2-1; 9 positions match TRBD2. DNA for the CDR3: TGTGCCAGCAGTCTAACTAGCGGGTCCTACAATGAGCAGTTCTTC. The encoded protein is CASSLTSGSYNEQFF.